The sequence of this T cell receptor (beta chain) was determined in a study of shared clonotypes between healthy human individuals. Study-level information: A couple of female and three male donors aged 18 to 49 were enrolled.

TCRdb's table, derived via immunoSEQ multiplex PCR, lists solely in-frame clones and lacks some. The sample contains over a million clones, about 75% of which appear only once. CDR3 length: 16 amino acids. CDR1 KGHSH and CDR2 LQKENI come from the germline V gene. Trimming removed 0 bases from V and 8 bases from J; junction bases left unmatched: 6. Study observations and caveats: Read depth was anticipated to influence clonotype sharing among donors. The study sampled only blood, and tissue repertoires likely differ. Generation of non-shared clonotypes was less probable than generation of clonotypes shared by all four donors.

Concerning this clone: Antigen unknown.

This sequence originates from a man between 18 and 29 years old in good health. This chain links TRBV18 with TRBJ2-1; the match to TRBD2 covers 11 bases. Sample: memory CD4+ T cells sorted from blood. Described subset: CD45RA-negative fraction. In DNA form, the CDR3 reads TGTGCCAGCTCACCACCCACTAGCGGGAGAGGGGATGAGCAGTTCTTC. Its translation: CASSPPTSGRGDEQFF.